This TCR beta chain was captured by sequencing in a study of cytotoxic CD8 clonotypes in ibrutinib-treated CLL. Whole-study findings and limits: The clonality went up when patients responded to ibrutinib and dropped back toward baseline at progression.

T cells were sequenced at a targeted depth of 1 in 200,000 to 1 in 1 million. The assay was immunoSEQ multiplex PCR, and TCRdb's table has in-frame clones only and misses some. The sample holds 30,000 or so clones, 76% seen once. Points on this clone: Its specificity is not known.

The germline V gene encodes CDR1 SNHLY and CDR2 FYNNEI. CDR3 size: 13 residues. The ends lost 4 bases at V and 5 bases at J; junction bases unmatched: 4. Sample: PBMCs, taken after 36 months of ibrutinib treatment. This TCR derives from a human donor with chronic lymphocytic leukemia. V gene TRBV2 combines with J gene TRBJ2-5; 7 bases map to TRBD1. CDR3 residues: CASSGPGGETQYF. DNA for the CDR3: TGTGCCAGCAGTGGTCCAGGGGGTGAGACCCAGTACTTC.